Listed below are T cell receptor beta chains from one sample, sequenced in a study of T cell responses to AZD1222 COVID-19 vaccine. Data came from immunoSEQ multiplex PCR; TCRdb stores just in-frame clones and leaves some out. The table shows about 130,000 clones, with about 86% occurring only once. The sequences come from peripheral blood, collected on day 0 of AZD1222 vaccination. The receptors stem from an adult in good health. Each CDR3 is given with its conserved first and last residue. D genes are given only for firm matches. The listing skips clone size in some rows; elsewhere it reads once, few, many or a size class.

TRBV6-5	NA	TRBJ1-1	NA	CASRHAGRDTEAFF	TGTGCCAGCAGACACGCAGGGCGCGACACTGAAGCTTTCTTT
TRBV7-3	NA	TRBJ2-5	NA	CASSPTGTRAQETQYF	TGTGCCAGCAGCCCCACCGGGACACGGGCACAGGAGACCCAGTACTTC
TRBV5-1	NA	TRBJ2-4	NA	CAIRGVPNIQYF	TGCGCCATTAGGGGGGTCCCAAACATTCAGTACTTC
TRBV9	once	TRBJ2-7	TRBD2	CASSGGLAVSGEQYF	TGTGCCAGCAGCGGTGGACTAGCGGTCTCCGGCGAGCAGTACTTC
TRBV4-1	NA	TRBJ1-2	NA	CASSQGYGQGYGYTF	TGCGCCAGCAGCCAAGGGTATGGGCAGGGCTATGGCTACACCTTC
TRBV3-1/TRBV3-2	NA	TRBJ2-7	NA	CASSGRASYEQYF	TGTGCCAGCAGCGGGCGGGCCTCCTACGAGCAGTACTTC
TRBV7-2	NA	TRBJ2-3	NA	CASSFPGADTQYF	TGTGCCAGCAGCTTCCCAGGGGCAGATACGCAGTATTTT
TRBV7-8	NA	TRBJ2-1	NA	CASSLRDWYEQFF	TGTGCCAGCAGCTTACGGGACTGGTATGAGCAGTTCTTC
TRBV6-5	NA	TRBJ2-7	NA	CASSYSSNEQYF	TGTGCCAGCAGTTACTCGTCTAACGAGCAGTACTTC
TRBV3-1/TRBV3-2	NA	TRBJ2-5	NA	CASSQDLAGEETQYF	TGTGCCAGCAGCCAAGATTTGGCAGGGGAAGAGACCCAGTACTTC
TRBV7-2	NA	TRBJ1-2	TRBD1	CASSSGQGGTNYGYTF	TGTGCCAGCAGCTCTGGACAGGGCGGCACTAACTATGGCTACACCTTC
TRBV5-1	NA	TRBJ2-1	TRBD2	CASSLGGGGAGEEQFF	TGCGCCAGCAGCTTGGGCGGCGGGGGGGCCGGTGAGGAGCAGTTCTTC
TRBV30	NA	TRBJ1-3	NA	CAWTPLRAGNTIYF	TGTGCCTGGACCCCCCTAAGGGCTGGAAACACCATATATTTT
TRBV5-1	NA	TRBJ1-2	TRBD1	CASRKQGSQANYGYTF	TGCGCCAGCAGAAAACAGGGGTCCCAAGCTAACTATGGCTACACCTTC
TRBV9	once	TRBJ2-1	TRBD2	CASSALETSGRRDEQFF	TGTGCCAGCAGCGCCCTGGAGACTAGCGGGAGGAGGGATGAGCAGTTCTTC
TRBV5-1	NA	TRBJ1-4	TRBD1	CASSPGTGGGGSEKLFF	TGCGCCAGCAGCCCCGGGACAGGGGGCGGAGGGAGTGAAAAACTGTTTTTT
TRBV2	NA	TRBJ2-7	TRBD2	CASSRGLAGNYEQYF	TGTGCCAGCAGTCGCGGACTAGCGGGGAATTACGAGCAGTACTTC
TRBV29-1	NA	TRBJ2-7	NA	CSVERSYEQYF	TGCAGCGTTGAAAGGTCCTACGAGCAGTACTTC
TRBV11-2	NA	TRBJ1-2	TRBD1	CASSRGQEDGYTF	TGTGCCAGCAGCAGAGGACAGGAGGATGGCTACACCTTC
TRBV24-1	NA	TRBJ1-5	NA	CATSQNSNQPQHF	TGTGCCACCAGCCAGAATAGCAATCAGCCCCAGCATTTT
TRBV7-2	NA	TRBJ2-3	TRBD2	CASSTGLAGLTDTQYF	TGTGCCAGCAGCACGGGACTAGCGGGGTTAACAGATACGCAGTATTTT
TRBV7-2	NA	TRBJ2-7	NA	CASSFRRDAYEQYF	TGTGCCAGCAGCTTTCGCAGGGATGCCTACGAGCAGTACTTC
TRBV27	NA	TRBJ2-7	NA	CASSLSGAYEQYF	TGTGCCAGCAGTTTATCAGGGGCCTACGAGCAGTACTTC
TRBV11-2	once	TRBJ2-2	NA	CASSWGWRRHMNTGELFF	TGTGCCAGCAGCTGGGGGTGGCGGAGACACATGAACACCGGGGAGCTGTTTTTT
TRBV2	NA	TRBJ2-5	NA	CASSENRVAQETQYF	TGTGCCAGCAGTGAGAACCGGGTGGCCCAAGAGACCCAGTACTTC
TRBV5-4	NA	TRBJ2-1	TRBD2	CASSFGLAGNEQFF	TGTGCCAGCAGCTTTGGACTAGCGGGAAATGAGCAGTTCTTC
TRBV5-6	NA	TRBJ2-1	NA	CASSPSGDEQFF	TGTGCCAGCAGCCCCTCCGGGGATGAGCAGTTCTTC
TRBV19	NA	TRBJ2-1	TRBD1	CASNRQGATYNEQFF	TGTGCCAGTAATAGACAGGGGGCGACCTACAATGAGCAGTTCTTC
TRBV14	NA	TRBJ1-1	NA	CASSPSLLGRGAEAFF	TGTGCCAGCAGCCCAAGCCTCCTAGGGAGGGGGGCTGAGGCTTTCTTT
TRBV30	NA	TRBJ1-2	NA	CAWPHRVFIYGYTF	TGTGCCTGGCCTCATCGGGTTTTTATCTATGGCTACACCTTC
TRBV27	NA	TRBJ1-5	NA	CASSLSPLGYQPQHF	TGTGCCAGCAGTTTATCCCCCCTGGGGTACCAGCCCCAGCATTTT
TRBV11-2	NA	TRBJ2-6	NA	CASSSQGAGANVLTF	TGTGCCAGCAGCTCGCAGGGAGCTGGGGCCAACGTCCTGACTTTC
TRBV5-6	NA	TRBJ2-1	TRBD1	CASSSPGQASNEQFF	TGTGCCAGCAGCTCGCCCGGACAGGCCTCCAATGAGCAGTTCTTC
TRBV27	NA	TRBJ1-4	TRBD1	CASRRRTGGSITNEKLFF	TGTGCCAGCAGACGTAGGACAGGGGGCTCTATAACTAATGAAAAACTGTTTTTT
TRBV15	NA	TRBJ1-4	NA	CATSFEPLGSPNEKLFF	TGTGCCACCAGCTTCGAACCCCTTGGCAGCCCGAATGAAAAACTGTTTTTT
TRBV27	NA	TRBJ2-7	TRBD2	CASSYISGSSYEQYF	TGTGCCAGCAGTTATATAAGCGGGAGCTCCTACGAGCAGTACTTC
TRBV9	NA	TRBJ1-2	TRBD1	CASSLGTGSGYTF	TGTGCCAGCAGCCTAGGGACAGGGAGTGGCTACACCTTC
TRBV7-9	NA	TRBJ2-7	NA	CASSLEVGGIYEQYF	TGTGCCAGCAGCTTAGAGGTTGGGGGTATTTACGAGCAGTACTTC
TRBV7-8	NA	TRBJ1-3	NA	CASSLFRGRLHSGNTIYF	TGTGCCAGCAGCCTGTTTCGGGGACGGTTACACTCTGGAAACACCATATATTTT
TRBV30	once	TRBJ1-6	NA	CAWRMGSPLHF	TGTGCCTGGAGGATGGGCTCACCCCTCCACTTT
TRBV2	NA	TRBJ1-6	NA	CASRRTSGVVNSPLHF	TGTGCCAGCAGACGAACTTCAGGGGTCGTTAATTCACCCCTCCACTTT
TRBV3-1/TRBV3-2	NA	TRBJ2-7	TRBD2	CASSRGLAGPLEQYF	TGTGCCAGCAGCCGGGGACTAGCGGGACCACTCGAGCAGTACTTC
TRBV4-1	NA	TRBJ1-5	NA	CASSQSPGTVSNQPQHF	TGCGCCAGCAGCCAAAGCCCCGGGACCGTGAGCAATCAGCCCCAGCATTTT
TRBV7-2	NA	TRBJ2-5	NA	CASSSSTLQGRETQYF	TGTGCCAGCAGCTCGAGTACCTTACAGGGAAGAGAGACCCAGTACTTC
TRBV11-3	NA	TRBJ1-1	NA	CASSLERDTEAFF	TGTGCCAGCAGCTTGGAACGGGACACTGAAGCTTTCTTT
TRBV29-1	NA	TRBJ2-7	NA	CSVDGGHEQYF	TGCAGCGTTGACGGAGGGCACGAGCAGTACTTC
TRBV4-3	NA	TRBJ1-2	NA	CASSPWQGGGGYTF	TGCGCCAGCAGCCCCTGGCAGGGCGGGGGAGGCTACACCTTC
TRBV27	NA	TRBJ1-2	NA	CASSLSSNYGYTF	TGTGCCAGCAGTTTAAGCAGTAACTATGGCTACACCTTC
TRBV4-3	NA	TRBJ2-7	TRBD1	CASSQHRDRVYEQYF	TGCGCCAGCAGCCAGCACCGGGACAGGGTCTACGAGCAGTACTTC
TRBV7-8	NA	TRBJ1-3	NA	CASSLDQGGSGNTIYF	TGTGCCAGCAGCTTAGACCAGGGTGGCTCTGGAAACACCATATATTTT